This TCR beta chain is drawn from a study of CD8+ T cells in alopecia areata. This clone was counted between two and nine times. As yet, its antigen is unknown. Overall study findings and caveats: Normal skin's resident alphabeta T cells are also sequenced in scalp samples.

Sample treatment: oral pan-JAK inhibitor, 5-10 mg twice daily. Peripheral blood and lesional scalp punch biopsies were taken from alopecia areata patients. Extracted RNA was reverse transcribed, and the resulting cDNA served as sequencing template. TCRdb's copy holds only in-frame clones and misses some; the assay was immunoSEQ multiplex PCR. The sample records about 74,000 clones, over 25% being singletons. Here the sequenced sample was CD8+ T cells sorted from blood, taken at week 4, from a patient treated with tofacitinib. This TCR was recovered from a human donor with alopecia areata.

CDR3 coding DNA: TGTGCCAGCAGCCTAACCGGGACTAGCGGCTCCTACGAGCAGTACTTC. This codes for CASSLTGTSGSYEQYF. The chain employs TRBV2 and TRBJ2-7; TRBD2 matches at 11 bases. The germline V gene encodes CDR1 SNHLY and CDR2 FYNNEI. V lost 6 bases, J lost 0 bases, and 7 bases stayed unmatched. The CDR3 totals 16 residues.